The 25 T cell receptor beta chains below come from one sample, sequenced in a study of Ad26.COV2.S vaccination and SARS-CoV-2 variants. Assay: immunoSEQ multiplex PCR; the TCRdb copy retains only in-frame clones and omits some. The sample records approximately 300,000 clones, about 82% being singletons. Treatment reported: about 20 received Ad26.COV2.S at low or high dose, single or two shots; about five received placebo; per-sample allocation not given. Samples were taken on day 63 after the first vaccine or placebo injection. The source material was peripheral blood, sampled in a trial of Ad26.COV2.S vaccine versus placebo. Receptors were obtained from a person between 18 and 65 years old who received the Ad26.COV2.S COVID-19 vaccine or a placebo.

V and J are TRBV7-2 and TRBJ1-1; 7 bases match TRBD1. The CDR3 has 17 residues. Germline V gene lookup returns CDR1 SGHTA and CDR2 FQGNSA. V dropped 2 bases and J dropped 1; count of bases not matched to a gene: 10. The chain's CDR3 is CASSLLGQRVRNTEAFF. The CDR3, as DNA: TGTGCCAGCAGCTTATTGGGACAGCGGGTAAGGAACACTGAAGCTTTCTTT. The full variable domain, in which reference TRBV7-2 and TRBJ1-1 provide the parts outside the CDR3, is GAGVSQSPSNKVTEKGKDVELRCDPISGHTALYWYRQSLGQGLEFLIYFQGNSAPDKSGLPSDRFSAERTGGSVSTLTIQRTQQEDSAVYLCASSLLGQRVRNTEAFFGQGTRLTVV.

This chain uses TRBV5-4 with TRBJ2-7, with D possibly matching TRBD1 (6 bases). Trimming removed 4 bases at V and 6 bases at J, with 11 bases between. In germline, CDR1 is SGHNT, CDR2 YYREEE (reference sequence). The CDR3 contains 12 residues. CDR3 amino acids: CASSRQVGEQYF. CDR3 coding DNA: TGTGCCAGCAGCAGACAGGTGGGCGAGCAGTACTTC.

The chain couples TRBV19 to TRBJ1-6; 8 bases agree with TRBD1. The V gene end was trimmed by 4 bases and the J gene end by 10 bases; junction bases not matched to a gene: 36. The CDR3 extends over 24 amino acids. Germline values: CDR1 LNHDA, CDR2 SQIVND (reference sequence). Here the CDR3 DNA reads TGTGCCAGTAGTACGATAACGAGGAGGGATTGGGAAAGACTAGAGACAGGGGTTCGCTCACCCCTCCACTTT. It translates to CASSTITRRDWERLETGVRSPLHF.

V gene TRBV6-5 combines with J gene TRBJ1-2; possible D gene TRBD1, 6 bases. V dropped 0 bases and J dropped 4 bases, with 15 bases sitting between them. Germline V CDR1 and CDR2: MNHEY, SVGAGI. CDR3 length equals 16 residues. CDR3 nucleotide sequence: TGTGCCAGCAGTTACTCAGGGGGGGTAGTTGGCTATGGCTACACCTTC. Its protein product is CASSYSGGVVGYGYTF.

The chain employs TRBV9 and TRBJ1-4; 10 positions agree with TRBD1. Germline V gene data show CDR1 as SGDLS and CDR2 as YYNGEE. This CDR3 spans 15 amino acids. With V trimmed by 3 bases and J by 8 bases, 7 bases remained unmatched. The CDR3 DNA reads TGTGCCAGCAGCGGACAGGGGGCAAAAGGAGAAAAACTGTTTTTT. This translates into CASSGQGAKGEKLFF. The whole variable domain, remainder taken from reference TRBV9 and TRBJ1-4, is DSGVTQTPKHLITATGQRVTLRCSPRSGDLSVYWYQQSLDQGLQFLIQYYNGEERAKGNILERFSAQQFPDLHSELNLSSLELGDSALYFCASSGQGAKGEKLFFGSGTQLSVL.

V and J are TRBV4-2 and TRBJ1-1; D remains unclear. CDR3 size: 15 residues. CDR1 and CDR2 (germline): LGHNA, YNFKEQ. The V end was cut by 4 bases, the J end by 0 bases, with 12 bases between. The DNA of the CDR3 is TGTGCCAGCAGCCGAGACGGGCGAATGAACACTGAAGCTTTCTTT. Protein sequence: CASSRDGRMNTEAFF.

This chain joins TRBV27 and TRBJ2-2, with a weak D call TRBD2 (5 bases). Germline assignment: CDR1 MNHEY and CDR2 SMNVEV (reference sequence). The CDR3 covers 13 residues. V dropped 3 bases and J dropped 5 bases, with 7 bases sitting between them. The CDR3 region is CASSLRVTGELFF. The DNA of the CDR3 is TGTGCCAGCAGTTTGAGGGTAACCGGGGAGCTGTTTTTT.

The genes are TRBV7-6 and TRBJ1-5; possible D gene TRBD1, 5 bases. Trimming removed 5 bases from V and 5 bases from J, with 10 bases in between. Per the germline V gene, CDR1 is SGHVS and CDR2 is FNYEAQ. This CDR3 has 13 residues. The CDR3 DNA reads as TGTGCCAGCAGCGAGGGACGCCATCAGCCCCAGCATTTT. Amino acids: CASSEGRHQPQHF.

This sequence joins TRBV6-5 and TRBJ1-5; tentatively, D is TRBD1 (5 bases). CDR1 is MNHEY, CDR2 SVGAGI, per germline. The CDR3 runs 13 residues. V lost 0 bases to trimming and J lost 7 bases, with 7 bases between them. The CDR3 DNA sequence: TGTGCCAGCAGTTACTCAAGGGGACAGCCCCAGCATTTT. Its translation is CASSYSRGQPQHF.

The CDR3 sequence: CASSLREGGPQGNEQFF. DNA for the CDR3: TGTGCCAGCAGCCTGAGGGAGGGGGGACCCCAGGGGAATGAGCAGTTCTTC. The chain combines TRBV7-2 with TRBJ2-1, with D possibly being TRBD2 (7 bases). The CDR3 totals 17 residues. The V gene's germline CDR1 is SGHTA and CDR2 FQGNSA. The V gene lost 5 bases and the J gene lost 7 bases, with 24 bases spanning the gap.

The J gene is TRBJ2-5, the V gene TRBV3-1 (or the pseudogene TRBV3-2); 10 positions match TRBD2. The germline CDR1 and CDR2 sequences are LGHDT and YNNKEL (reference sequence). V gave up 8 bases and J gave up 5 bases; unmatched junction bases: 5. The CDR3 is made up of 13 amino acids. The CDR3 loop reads CASQTSGAETQYF. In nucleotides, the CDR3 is TGTGCCAGCCAAACTAGCGGGGCCGAGACCCAGTACTTC.

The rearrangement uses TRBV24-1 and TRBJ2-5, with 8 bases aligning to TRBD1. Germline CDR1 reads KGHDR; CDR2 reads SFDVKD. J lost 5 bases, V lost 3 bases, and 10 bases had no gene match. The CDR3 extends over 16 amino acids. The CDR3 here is CATSDPTRTGQETQYF. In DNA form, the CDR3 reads TGTGCCACCAGTGATCCTACAAGGACAGGGCAGGAGACCCAGTACTTC.

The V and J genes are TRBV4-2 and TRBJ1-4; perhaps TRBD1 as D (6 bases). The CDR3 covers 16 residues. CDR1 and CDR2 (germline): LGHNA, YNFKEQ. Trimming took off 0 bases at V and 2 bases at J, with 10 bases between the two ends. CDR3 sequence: CASSQEVGGTNEKLFF. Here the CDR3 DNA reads TGTGCCAGCAGCCAAGAAGTAGGGGGTACTAATGAAAAACTGTTTTTT.

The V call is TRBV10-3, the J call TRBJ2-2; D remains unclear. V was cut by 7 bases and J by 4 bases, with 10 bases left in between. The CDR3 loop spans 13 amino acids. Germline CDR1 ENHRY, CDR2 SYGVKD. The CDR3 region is CAINQEITGELFF. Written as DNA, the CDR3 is TGTGCCATCAATCAGGAAATCACCGGGGAGCTGTTTTTT.

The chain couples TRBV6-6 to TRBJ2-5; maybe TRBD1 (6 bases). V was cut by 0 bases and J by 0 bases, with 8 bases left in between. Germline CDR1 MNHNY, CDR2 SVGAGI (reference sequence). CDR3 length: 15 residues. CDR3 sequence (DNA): TGTGCCAGCAGTTACTCGCGGACAGACCAAGAGACCCAGTACTTC. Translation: CASSYSRTDQETQYF.

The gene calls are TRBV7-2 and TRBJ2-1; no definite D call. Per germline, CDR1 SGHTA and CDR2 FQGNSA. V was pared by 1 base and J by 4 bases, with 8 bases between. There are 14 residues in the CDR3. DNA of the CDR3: TGTGCCAGCAGCTTAGGGGTTGGATACAATGAGCAGTTCTTC. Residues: CASSLGVGYNEQFF.

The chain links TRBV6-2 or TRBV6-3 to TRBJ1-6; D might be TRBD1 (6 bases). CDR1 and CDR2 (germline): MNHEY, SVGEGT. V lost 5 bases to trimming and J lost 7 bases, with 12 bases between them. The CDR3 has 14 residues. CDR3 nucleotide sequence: TGTGCCAGCAGTCAACAGGGTTCGAATTCACCCCTCCACTTT. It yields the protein CASSQQGSNSPLHF.

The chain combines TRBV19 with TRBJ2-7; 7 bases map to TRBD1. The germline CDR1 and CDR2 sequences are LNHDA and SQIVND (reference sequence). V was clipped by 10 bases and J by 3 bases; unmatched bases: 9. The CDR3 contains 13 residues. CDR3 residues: CATSRTGNYEQYF. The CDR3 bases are TGTGCCACCTCCCGGACAGGAAACTACGAGCAGTACTTC.

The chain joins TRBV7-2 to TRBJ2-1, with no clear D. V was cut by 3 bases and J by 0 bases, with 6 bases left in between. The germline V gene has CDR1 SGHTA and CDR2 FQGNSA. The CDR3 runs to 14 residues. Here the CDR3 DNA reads TGTGCCAGCAGCTTGCGTAGCTCCTACAATGAGCAGTTCTTC. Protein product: CASSLRSSYNEQFF.

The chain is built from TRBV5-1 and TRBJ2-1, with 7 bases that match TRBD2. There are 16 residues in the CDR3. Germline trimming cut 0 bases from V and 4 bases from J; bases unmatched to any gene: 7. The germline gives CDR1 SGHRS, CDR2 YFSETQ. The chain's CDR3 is CASSLGGSGQYNEQFF. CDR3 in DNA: TGCGCCAGCAGCTTGGGGGGTAGCGGGCAATACAATGAGCAGTTCTTC.

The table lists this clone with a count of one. As DNA, the CDR3 is TGTGCCAGCGTCAGGGGACAGGGGTACAATGAGCAGTTCTTC. Its translation is CASVRGQGYNEQFF. The chain has TRBV27 and TRBJ2-1; 10 bases are shared with TRBD1. From germline, CDR1 is MNHEY and CDR2 SMNVEV (reference sequence). This CDR3 spans 14 amino acids. The V and J ends lost 8 bases and 4 bases, in that order; junction bases with no gene match: 5.

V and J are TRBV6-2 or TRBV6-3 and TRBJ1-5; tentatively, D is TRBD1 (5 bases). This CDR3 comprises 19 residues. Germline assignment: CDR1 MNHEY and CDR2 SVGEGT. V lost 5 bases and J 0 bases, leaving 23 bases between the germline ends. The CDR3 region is CASSPGPWRRGHSNQPQHF. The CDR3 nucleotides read TGTGCCAGCAGTCCCGGCCCTTGGCGGAGGGGCCATAGCAATCAGCCCCAGCATTTT.

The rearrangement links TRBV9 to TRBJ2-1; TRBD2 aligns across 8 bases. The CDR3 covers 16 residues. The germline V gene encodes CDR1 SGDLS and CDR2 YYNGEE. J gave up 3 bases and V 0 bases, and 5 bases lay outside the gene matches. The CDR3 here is CASSVGRGGFYNEQFF. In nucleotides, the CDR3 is TGTGCCAGCAGCGTAGGTCGCGGGGGGTTCTACAATGAGCAGTTCTTC.

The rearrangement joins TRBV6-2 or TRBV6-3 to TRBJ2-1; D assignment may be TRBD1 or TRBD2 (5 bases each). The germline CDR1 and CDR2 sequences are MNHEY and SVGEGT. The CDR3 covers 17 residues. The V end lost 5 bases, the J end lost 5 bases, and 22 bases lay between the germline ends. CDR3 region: CASSPQTERGAHNEQFF. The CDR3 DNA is TGTGCCAGCAGTCCACAAACAGAGCGAGGGGCACACAATGAGCAGTTCTTC.

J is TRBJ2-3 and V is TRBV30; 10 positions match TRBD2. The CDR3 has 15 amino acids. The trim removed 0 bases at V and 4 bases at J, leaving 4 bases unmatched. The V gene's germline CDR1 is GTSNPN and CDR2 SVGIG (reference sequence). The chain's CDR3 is CAWSVQAGGADTQYF. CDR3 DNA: TGTGCCTGGAGTGTACAAGCGGGGGGGGCAGATACGCAGTATTTT.